This TCR beta chain was found in a study of blood T cell repertoires in COVID-19. Sequencing was performed with immunoSEQ multiplex PCR; in TCRdb, only in-frame clones are kept and a portion is missing. Here the sample spans nearly 200,000 clones, around 85% being singletons. The CDR3 contains 15 residues. CDR1 is KGHSH and CDR2 is LQKENI in the germline V gene. V lost 2 bases and J 1 base, leaving 12 bases between the germline ends. The chain is built from TRBV18 and TRBJ2-7, with a tentative D call TRBD1 (6 bases). The source of this sequence is a man aged 55 to 70 with COVID-19, enrolled during active disease. Material: peripheral blood. The DNA for the CDR3 is TGTGCCAGCTCACCAGCACAGGGTGGTTCCTACGAGCAGTACTTC. Residues: CASSPAQGGSYEQYF.